The 24 T cell receptor beta chains listed next were all sequenced from one sample in a study of OX40 agonist ivuxolimab in advanced cancers. Assay: immunoSEQ multiplex PCR; the TCRdb copy retains only in-frame clones and omits some. The table includes fewer than 90,000 clones, about 88% detected once. The specimen comprised CD4+ or CD8+ T cells sorted from blood, sampled in a trial of the OX40 agonist ivuxolimab. These receptors all stem from an adult with an advanced solid tumor such as melanoma, head and neck, liver or kidney cancer.

This chain joins TRBV5-6 and TRBJ2-7; D is ambiguous. V lost 5 bases and J 7 bases, leaving 16 bases between the germline ends. This CDR3 is 13 amino acids long. The germline V gene encodes CDR1 SGHDT and CDR2 YYEEEE. DNA for the CDR3: TGTGCCAGCAGTATCGGACCCAAGTGGGAGCAGTACTTC. The encoded protein is CASSIGPKWEQYF.

Comments on this clone: The identical CDR3 is also encoded by other nucleotide sequences in the sample. This chain uses TRBV7-9 with TRBJ2-2; possibly TRBD2 for D (6 bases). The CDR3 contains 15 residues. Germline loops: CDR1 SEHNR, CDR2 FQNEAQ (reference sequence). Between the trimmed V and J ends, which lost 0 bases and 1 base, there was a span of 6 bases. The CDR3 here is CASSLARGNTGELFF. CDR3 nucleotide sequence: TGTGCCAGCAGCTTAGCGCGGGGGAACACCGGGGAGCTGTTTTTT.

The rearrangement uses TRBV6-5 and TRBJ1-2; perhaps TRBD1 as D (6 bases). Germline CDR1 reads MNHEY; CDR2 reads SVGAGI. V lost 0 bases and J lost 8, with 16 bases in between. The CDR3 contains 15 residues. CDR3 protein: CASSYSIKGGYGYTF. The CDR3 DNA follows: TGTGCCAGCAGTTACTCGATTAAAGGGGGGTACGGCTACACCTTC.

This rearrangement joins TRBV18 to TRBJ1-4; D is unresolved. Trimming left V 3 bases short and J 11 bases short, with 16 bases between. This CDR3 spans 14 amino acids. The V gene's germline CDR1 is KGHSH and CDR2 LQKENI. In DNA, the CDR3 is TGTGCCAGCTCACCCAACCTTATAGAGAACAAACTGTTTTTT. As protein: CASSPNLIENKLFF.

The chain uses TRBV4-2 and TRBJ1-1, with 7 bases fitting TRBD1. Germline-derived CDR1 and CDR2 are LGHNA and YNFKEQ. V lost 1 base and J lost 0; bases outside the gene matches: 14. This CDR3 spans 19 amino acids. CDR3: CASSQAQGGKGLMNTEAFF. The CDR3 DNA sequence: TGTGCCAGCAGCCAAGCCCAGGGGGGTAAGGGACTCATGAACACTGAAGCTTTCTTT.

The chain is built from TRBV5-4 and TRBJ1-2; D possibly corresponds to TRBD1 (6 bases). The ends were cut back, 2 bases at V and 2 bases at J, with 10 bases in the middle. Germline loops: CDR1 SGHNT, CDR2 YYREEE (reference sequence). This CDR3 region has 14 residues. The CDR3 nucleotides read TGTGCCAGCAGCTTACAGGACAGAAACTATGGCTACACCTTC. It is translated as CASSLQDRNYGYTF.

The chain carries TRBV9 and TRBJ2-1; TRBD2 matches at 8 bases. The CDR3 runs 14 residues. Germline V gene sequence: CDR1 SGDLS, CDR2 YYNGEE. The junction had 2 bases not matched to a gene; V was cut back by 6 bases and J by 0 bases. CDR3 sequence reads: CASTGTSSYNEQFF. The CDR3, as DNA: TGTGCCAGCACTGGGACTAGCTCCTACAATGAGCAGTTCTTC.

The rearrangement links TRBV5-1 to TRBJ1-2; D remains unclear. V gave up 0 bases and J gave up 7 bases, with 16 bases separating them. The CDR3 extends over 15 amino acids. The germline V gene has CDR1 SGHRS and CDR2 YFSETQ. The chain's CDR3 is CASSLELSGYGGYTF. The DNA for the CDR3 is TGCGCCAGCAGCTTGGAGCTGTCGGGGTATGGTGGCTACACCTTC.

The chain uses TRBV11-3 and TRBJ1-1; D remains ambiguous. The V end lost 1 base, the J end lost 1 base, and 7 bases lay between the germline ends. This CDR3 comprises 14 residues. The V gene's germline CDR1 is SGHNT and CDR2 YENEEA. CDR3: CASSLGEGNTEAFF. The CDR3, as DNA: TGTGCCAGCAGCTTAGGGGAAGGGAACACTGAAGCTTTCTTT.

J is TRBJ2-3 and V is TRBV14; no clear D. The V end lost 0 bases, the J end lost 6 bases, and 7 bases lay between the germline ends. Germline V gene lookup returns CDR1 SGHDN and CDR2 FVKESK. This CDR3 has 13 residues. CDR3 nucleotides: TGTGCCAGCAGCCAAGATACGCTGGATACGCAGTATTTT. It specifies CASSQDTLDTQYF.

A note on this clone: The junction departs from germline at one end; a sequencing error may be responsible. The genes are TRBV20-1 and TRBJ1-4; a weak D match, TRBD1 (5 bases). Germline loops: CDR1 DFQATT, CDR2 SNEGSKA (reference sequence). The CDR3 extends over 11 amino acids. The CDR3 sequence is CSVEYAAGRIF. The CDR3 bases are TGCAGTGTCGAGTATGCGGCGGGACGGATTTTT.

V and J are TRBV27 and TRBJ2-5; D is uncertain. Trimming shortened V by 5 bases and J by 5 bases, and 6 bases separated the two germline ends. CDR1 and CDR2 from the germline V gene are MNHEY and SMNVEV (reference sequence). The CDR3 sequence is 11 residues long. The CDR3 DNA reads TGTGCCAGCAGTATAATGGAGACCCAGTACTTC. Amino acids: CASSIMETQYF.

The chain combines TRBV10-3 with TRBJ1-1; D is uncertain. Trimming shortened V by 0 bases and J by 4 bases, and 12 bases separated the two germline ends. The CDR3 is 15 amino acids. Germline assignment: CDR1 ENHRY and CDR2 SYGVKD. As DNA, the CDR3 is TGTGCCATCAGTGAGTCCTTAGCACCGTCCACTGAAGCTTTCTTT. Protein sequence: CAISESLAPSTEAFF.

This chain uses TRBV6-4 with TRBJ2-3; D is ambiguous. The CDR3 is 13 residues long. Germline V gives CDR1 MRHNA, CDR2 SNTAGT. V shed 0 bases and J shed 10 bases, with 11 bases lying between them. The CDR3 DNA sequence: TGTGCCAGCAGTGACTCGAAGGCTGATGCGCAGTATTTT. This codes for CASSDSKADAQYF.

The rearrangement uses TRBV11-3 and TRBJ2-3, with 7 bases matching TRBD2. This CDR3 spans 17 amino acids. V was clipped by 5 bases and J by 1 base; unmatched bases: 12. Per the germline V gene, CDR1 is SGHNT and CDR2 is YENEEA. The CDR3 DNA reads TGTGCCAGCAGCCGAGAACGGGGGGTAACGGGCACAGATACGCAGTATTTT. Translating it yields CASSRERGVTGTDTQYF.

The chain links TRBV27 to TRBJ1-5, with D tentatively TRBD1 (6 bases). V was trimmed by 4 bases and J by 0 bases, leaving 16 bases between them. CDR3 length: 17 amino acids. Germline lookup yields CDR1 MNHEY and CDR2 SMNVEV (reference sequence). The CDR3 DNA reads TGTGCCAGCAGTTCGTACTCGGACAGATATAGCAATCAGCCCCAGCATTTT. This encodes CASSSYSDRYSNQPQHF.

This chain joins TRBV2 and TRBJ2-7, with 9 bases lining up with TRBD2. V trimming: 6 bases; J trimming: 2 bases; junction bases outside the gene matches: 5. Germline V gene sequence: CDR1 SNHLY, CDR2 FYNNEI. The CDR3 runs 14 residues. CDR3 DNA sequence: TGTGCCAGCAGCGAAAGACTAGCGGCCTACGAGCAGTACTTC. Translation gives CASSERLAAYEQYF.

V usage is TRBV25-1 and J usage is TRBJ2-2, with 7 bases matching TRBD1. Germline CDR1 is MGHDK and CDR2 is SYGVNS. The CDR3 sequence is 12 residues long. Trimming at V came to 6 bases and at J to 6 bases, leaving 1 base not matched to a gene. CDR3 protein: CASSQGAGELFF. The CDR3 DNA sequence: TGTGCCAGCAGCCAGGGGGCCGGGGAGCTGTTTTTT.

The chain couples TRBV11-2 to TRBJ2-3; 8 bases map to TRBD1. The CDR3 sequence is 15 residues long. From germline, CDR1 is SGHAT and CDR2 FQNNGV. The V gene end was trimmed by 4 bases and the J gene end by 10 bases; junction bases not matched to a gene: 13. CDR3 amino acids: CASSSPTGDFQAQYF. The CDR3 DNA follows: TGTGCCAGCAGCTCGCCGACAGGGGACTTCCAGGCGCAGTATTTT.

This clone was found once. The V call is TRBV5-6, the J call TRBJ1-1; D may be TRBD1 (6 bases). CDR3 length: 14 amino acids. CDR1 is SGHDT, CDR2 YYEEEE, per germline. Trimming cost V 1 base and J 8 bases, with 15 bases left between them. CDR3 protein: CASSLLPTGPEAFF. DNA of the CDR3: TGTGCCAGCAGCTTGCTACCGACAGGCCCCGAAGCTTTCTTT.

The gene calls are TRBV10-3 and TRBJ2-3; 8 bases map to TRBD1. Germline assignment: CDR1 ENHRY and CDR2 SYGVKD. The length of the CDR3 is 14 residues. J was trimmed by 4 bases and V by 4 bases; bases with no gene match: 4. The CDR3 nucleotides are TGTGCCATCAGTGCAGGGGGCAGGGCAGATACGCAGTATTTT. Translated, it gives CAISAGGRADTQYF.

The CDR3 DNA reads TGTGCCAGCAGCTTAGAGGAGGGGTACGAGCAGTACTTC. This encodes CASSLEEGYEQYF. The chain links TRBV7-3 to TRBJ2-7, with D possibly matching TRBD2 (6 bases). V lost 2 bases and J lost 4, with 9 bases in between. CDR1 SGHTA and CDR2 FQGTGA come from the germline V gene. The CDR3 is made up of 13 amino acids.

V gene TRBV7-2 combines with J gene TRBJ2-1, with 8 bases that match TRBD2. The germline V gene encodes CDR1 SGHTA and CDR2 FQGNSA. The CDR3 has 15 residues. The J segment lost 3 bases and the V segment lost 6 bases, leaving 7 bases of the junction unmatched. CDR3 sequence: CASRTRGGDYNEQFF. Written as DNA, the CDR3 is TGTGCCAGCAGGACACGGGGGGGCGACTACAATGAGCAGTTCTTC.

The V gene is TRBV5-5, the J gene TRBJ1-5; D is unresolved. The CDR3 extends over 14 amino acids. Trimming left V 2 bases short and J 3 bases short, with 9 bases between. CDR1 and CDR2 (germline): SGHKS, YYEKEE (reference sequence). CDR3 loop: CASSFSTANQPQHF. In nucleotides, the CDR3 is TGTGCCAGCAGCTTTAGTACAGCCAATCAGCCCCAGCATTTT. Full variable domain (outside the CDR3, taken from reference TRBV5-5 and TRBJ1-5): DAGVTQSPTHLIKTRGQQVTLRCSPISGHKSVSWYQQVLGQGPQFIFQYYEKEERGRGNFPDRFSARQFPNYSSELNVNALLLGDSALYLCASSFSTANQPQHFGDGTRLSIL.